These 26 T cell receptor beta chains originate from one sample sequenced in a study of radiotherapy plus CTLA-4 blockade in lung cancer. TCRdb keeps only in-frame clones here, not all; method: immunoSEQ multiplex PCR. This table has 50,000 to 60,000 clones, just under 85% appearing once. The source material was peripheral blood, sampled from a patient treated with radiotherapy plus ipilimumab. The source is a human donor with non-small cell lung cancer whose response to radiotherapy plus ipilimumab could not be evaluated.

This clone came up a few times. The CDR3: CAWSEREGLTDTQYF. CDR3 bases: TGTGCCTGGAGTGAGCGGGAGGGCCTCACAGATACGCAGTATTTT. The chain has TRBV30 and TRBJ2-3, with 10 positions matching TRBD2. The junction had 3 bases not matched to a gene; V was cut back by 1 base and J by 2 bases. This CDR3 has 15 amino acids. Germline CDR1 GTSNPN, CDR2 SVGIG (reference sequence).

This clone was recorded only once. The chain's CDR3 is CASSVPHKDRGDDQPQHF. The DNA of the CDR3 is TGCGCCAGCAGTGTCCCTCACAAGGACAGGGGCGACGATCAGCCCCAGCATTTT. This chain connects TRBV10-1 to TRBJ1-5; 9 nucleotides match TRBD1. V was clipped by 4 bases and J by 5 bases; unmatched bases: 15. This CDR3 contains 18 residues. Germline V gives CDR1 WNHNN, CDR2 SYGVQD (reference sequence).

V usage is TRBV7-9 and J usage is TRBJ1-1; D remains unclear. V shed 5 bases and J shed 2 bases, with 9 bases lying between them. CDR3 size: 13 residues. Germline V gene sequence: CDR1 SEHNR, CDR2 FQNEAQ (reference sequence). CDR3 in DNA: TGTGCCAGCAGCCTTACGGGAAACACTGAAGCTTTCTTT. As protein: CASSLTGNTEAFF.

The chain joins TRBV20-1 to TRBJ2-7; 7 bases agree with TRBD1. The CDR3 has 11 amino acids. V was clipped by 6 bases and J by 5 bases; unmatched bases: 4. The germline V gene encodes CDR1 DFQATT and CDR2 SNEGSKA (reference sequence). CDR3 loop: CSAADRDEQYF. CDR3 sequence (DNA): TGCAGTGCCGCTGACAGGGACGAGCAGTACTTC.

The V call is TRBV7-2, the J call TRBJ2-7; 10 nucleotides agree with TRBD1. Germline V gives CDR1 SGHTA, CDR2 FQGNSA. The CDR3 spans 19 residues. Germline trimming cut 0 bases from V and 2 bases from J; bases unmatched to any gene: 13. This CDR3 is CASSLAGGQGVPWTYEQYF. In DNA form, the CDR3 reads TGTGCCAGCAGCTTAGCGGGCGGACAGGGGGTCCCTTGGACCTACGAGCAGTACTTC.

The CDR3 is CASSLLAGGQRNEQFF. As DNA, the CDR3 is TGTGCCAGCTCACTCCTAGCGGGGGGCCAGCGCAATGAGCAGTTCTTC. The chain uses TRBV18 and TRBJ2-1; 11 nucleotides line up with TRBD2. This CDR3 spans 16 amino acids. CDR1 is KGHSH and CDR2 is LQKENI in the germline V gene. V lost 4 bases, J lost 6 bases, and 8 bases stayed unmatched.

The chain joins TRBV5-1 to TRBJ2-1; D possibly corresponds to TRBD2 (5 bases). Germline V gene data show CDR1 as SGHRS and CDR2 as YFSETQ. Trimming removed 0 bases from V and 9 bases from J, with 10 bases in between. The CDR3 has 13 residues. Here the CDR3 DNA reads TGCGCCAGCAGCTTGGCGGTCCGGGGTGAGCAGTTCTTC. The encoded protein is CASSLAVRGEQFF.

The CDR3 loop reads CASREHKDSPLHF. In nucleotides, the CDR3 is TGCGCCAGCAGGGAGCATAAGGATTCACCCCTCCACTTT. This chain uses TRBV23-1 with TRBJ1-6; D call uncertain. TRBV23-1 is marked as an open reading frame, function uncertain. Trimming shortened V by 6 bases and J by 8 bases, and 11 bases separated the two germline ends. There are 13 residues in the CDR3.

The J gene is TRBJ2-5, the V gene TRBV5-4; D perhaps matches TRBD1 (6 bases). This CDR3 is built from 15 residues. V was pared by 0 bases and J by 3 bases, with 12 bases between. From germline, CDR1 is SGHNT and CDR2 YYREEE (reference sequence). The CDR3 DNA reads TGTGCCAGCAGCTTGGCCCAAACAGGGAAAGAGACCCAGTACTTC. Encoded protein: CASSLAQTGKETQYF. Supplemented by reference TRBV5-4 and TRBJ2-5, the full variable domain reads ETGVTQSPTHLIKTRGQQVTLRCSSQSGHNTVSWYQQALGQGPQFIFQYYREEENGRGNFPPRFSGLQFPNYSSELNVNALELDDSALYLCASSLAQTGKETQYFGPGTRLLVL.

V is TRBV21-1 and J is TRBJ2-6; the D call TRBD2 from the table was never checked on the DNA. TRBV21-1 is noted as a pseudogene. The CDR3 has 15 residues. CDR3 sequence reads: CASSTSLSGANVLTF. The CDR3 DNA sequence: TGTGCCAGCAGCACTAGTTTATCTGGGGCCAACGTCCTGACTTTC.

Only a few counts were recorded for this clone. The rearrangement links TRBV30 to TRBJ1-2; D may be TRBD1 (5 bases). Germline V lookup: CDR1 GTSNPN, CDR2 SVGIG (reference sequence). The CDR3 covers 13 residues. V lost 6 bases and J lost 4, with 15 bases in between. This chain's CDR3 is CACPTGGGYGYTF. In nucleotides, the CDR3 is TGTGCCTGCCCTACCGGGGGAGGCTATGGCTACACCTTC.

The V call is TRBV7-2, the J call TRBJ2-7; tentative D call: TRBD2 (6 bases). This CDR3 region has 14 residues. Per germline, CDR1 SGHTA and CDR2 FQGNSA. V was clipped by 5 bases and J by 7 bases, with 18 bases between them. The CDR3 region is CASSTAGTLEEQYF. The DNA for the CDR3 is TGTGCCAGCAGCACCGCCGGGACTCTTGAAGAGCAGTACTTC.

The chain couples TRBV4-3 to TRBJ2-1; D might be TRBD1 (6 bases). In germline, CDR1 is LGHNA, CDR2 YSLEER. V was trimmed by 0 bases and J by 9 bases, leaving 12 bases between them. The CDR3 runs 14 residues. The CDR3 is CASSQDEGDGEQFF. The CDR3 nucleotides are TGCGCCAGCAGCCAAGATGAGGGGGACGGTGAGCAGTTCTTC.

This clone was detected only once. The chain employs TRBV2 and TRBJ1-4, with a tentative D call TRBD1 (5 bases). V was pared by 6 bases and J by 7 bases, with 12 bases between. In germline, CDR1 is SNHLY, CDR2 FYNNEI. The CDR3 has 13 residues. The CDR3 region has the DNA TGTGCCAGCAGCAGGGATGTAGCTGAAAAACTGTTTTTT. It translates to CASSRDVAEKLFF.

The rearrangement links TRBV7-2 to TRBJ2-3; D possibly corresponds to TRBD1 (6 bases). Looked up from germline, CDR1 is SGHTA and CDR2 is FQGNSA. The V and J ends lost 5 bases and 1 base respectively, with 13 bases between them. CDR3 length equals 15 residues. This chain's CDR3 is CASSRDIRGTDTQYF. The CDR3 DNA reads as TGTGCCAGCAGCCGGGACATTCGGGGCACAGATACGCAGTATTTT.

This clone was seen only a few times. J is TRBJ2-6 and V is TRBV30, with D possibly matching TRBD1 (5 bases). CDR3 length: 15 amino acids. CDR1 is GTSNPN and CDR2 is SVGIG in the germline V gene (reference sequence). V lost 2 bases and J 0 bases, leaving 8 bases between the germline ends. Here the CDR3 reads CAWSNRHSGANVLTF. The CDR3 DNA reads TGTGCCTGGAGTAACAGGCACTCTGGGGCCAACGTCCTGACTTTC.

The chain employs TRBV5-1 and TRBJ2-5; 9 nucleotides line up with TRBD2. Per the germline V gene, CDR1 is SGHRS and CDR2 is YFSETQ. The CDR3 sequence is 15 residues long. The V gene end was trimmed by 2 bases and the J gene end by 5 bases; junction bases not matched to a gene: 7. The CDR3: CASSLAGGDGETQYF. In DNA form, the CDR3 reads TGCGCCAGCAGCTTAGCGGGAGGCGATGGGGAGACCCAGTACTTC.

The rearrangement joins TRBV7-9 to TRBJ1-5; TRBD1 might be the D (6 bases). With 6 bases removed from V and 1 base from J, the gap between germline ends came to 19 bases. Germline loops: CDR1 SEHNR, CDR2 FQNEAQ (reference sequence). The CDR3 loop spans 17 amino acids. CDR3 nucleotides: TGTGCCAGCAGTCCCTTGGGGGGGGGCTGGAGCAATCAGCCCCAGCATTTT. It specifies CASSPLGGGWSNQPQHF.

The chain carries TRBV14 and TRBJ2-7; TRBD2 matches 12 bases. CDR1 is SGHDN, CDR2 FVKESK, per germline. The CDR3 loop spans 15 amino acids. V lost 4 bases to trimming and J lost 7 bases; unmatched junction nucleotides: 8. DNA of the CDR3: TGTGCCAGCAGCCCCCGACTAGCGGGAGAGGGAGAGCAGTACTTC. Its protein is CASSPRLAGEGEQYF.

This chain connects TRBV29-1 to TRBJ1-5, with 7 bases lining up with TRBD1. V was clipped by 6 bases and J by 1 base; unmatched bases: 9. CDR1 is SQVTM and CDR2 is ANQGSEA in the germline V gene. The length of the CDR3 is 15 residues. The CDR3 DNA sequence: TGCAGCGTAGGTATCGGGACAGCCAGCAATCAGCCCCAGCATTTT. Translated: CSVGIGTASNQPQHF.

This chain links TRBV19 with TRBJ1-2; 7 bases match TRBD1. CDR1 is LNHDA, CDR2 SQIVND, per germline (reference sequence). The CDR3 is 21 residues long. V gave up 10 bases and J gave up 6 bases; unmatched junction bases: 35. The CDR3, as DNA: TGTGCCAATCTCCCGGACAGGCCCTGGCCACCGCCCCACGGGGCCAGGCATGGCTACACCTTC. Translation gives CANLPDRPWPPPHGARHGYTF.

J is TRBJ2-2 and V is TRBV5-6; 8 nucleotides align to TRBD1. The CDR3 sequence is 16 residues long. V shed 2 bases, J shed 5 bases, and the junction held 8 bases outside the gene matches. Germline lookup yields CDR1 SGHDT and CDR2 YYEEEE. The CDR3 DNA sequence: TGTGCCAGCAGCTTAGGACAGGGAGGTAGAACCGGGGAGCTGTTTTTT. This sequence encodes CASSLGQGGRTGELFF.

This clone was counted only a few times. This sequence is one base from a far larger clone and is likely a read error. Other nucleotide sequences in the sample specify the same CDR3. V usage is TRBV7-2 and J usage is TRBJ2-1; 10 bases are shared with TRBD2. This CDR3 has 15 amino acids. V lost 5 bases to trimming and J lost 4 bases; unmatched junction nucleotides: 5. Germline CDR1 and CDR2: SGHTA and FQGNSA. The CDR3 nucleotides read TGTGCCAGCAGCCAAGGACTAGCGGAATACAATGAGCAGTTCTTC. As protein: CASSQGLAEYNEQFF. The whole variable domain, remainder taken from reference TRBV7-2 and TRBJ2-1, is GAGVSQSPSNKVTEKGKDVELRCDPISGHTALYWYRQSLGQGLEFLIYFQGNSAPDKSGLPSDRFSAERTGGSVSTLTIQRTQQEDSAVYLCASSQGLAEYNEQFFGPGTRLTVL.

The CDR3 nucleotides are TGTGCCAGCACCGCAGGGGAGAACTCTGGAAACACCATATATTTT. This sequence encodes CASTAGENSGNTIYF. This sequence joins TRBV6-1 and TRBJ1-3, with D perhaps TRBD1 (6 bases). The CDR3 totals 15 residues. In germline, CDR1 is MNHNS, CDR2 SASEGT. V lost 7 bases and J lost 0, with 13 bases in between.

The chain is built from TRBV7-2 and TRBJ1-1; no firm D call. Germline CDR1 is SGHTA and CDR2 is FQGNSA. The CDR3 runs 15 residues. With 7 bases removed from V and 0 bases from J, the gap between germline ends came to 15 bases. CDR3 loop: CASTLGSGLNTEAFF. In nucleotides, the CDR3 is TGTGCCAGCACCCTCGGATCGGGGTTGAACACTGAAGCTTTCTTT.

V and J are TRBV5-1 and TRBJ2-3; 9 bases fit TRBD1. J lost 3 bases, V lost 4 bases, and 0 bases had no gene match. The CDR3 totals 13 residues. Germline V gene lookup returns CDR1 SGHRS and CDR2 YFSETQ. CDR3 nucleotides: TGCGCCAGCAGCGGACAGGGGACAGATACGCAGTATTTT. Its translation: CASSGQGTDTQYF.